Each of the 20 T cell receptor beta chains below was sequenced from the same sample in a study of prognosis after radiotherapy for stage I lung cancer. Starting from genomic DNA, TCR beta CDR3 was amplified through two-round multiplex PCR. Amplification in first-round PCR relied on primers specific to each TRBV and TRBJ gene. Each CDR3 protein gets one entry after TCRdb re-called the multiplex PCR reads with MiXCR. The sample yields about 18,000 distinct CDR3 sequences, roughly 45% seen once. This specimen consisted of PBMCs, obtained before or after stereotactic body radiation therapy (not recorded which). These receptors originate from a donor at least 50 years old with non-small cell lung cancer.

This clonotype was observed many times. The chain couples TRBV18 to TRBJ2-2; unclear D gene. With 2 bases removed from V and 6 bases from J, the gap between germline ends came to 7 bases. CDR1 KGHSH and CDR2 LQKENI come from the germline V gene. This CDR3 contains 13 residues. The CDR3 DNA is TGTGCCAGCTCACCAGGGTGGGCCGGGGAGCTGTTTTTT. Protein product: CASSPGWAGELFF. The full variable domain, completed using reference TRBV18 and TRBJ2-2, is NAGVMQNPRHLVRRRGQEARLRCSPMKGHSHVYWYRQLPEEGLKFMVYLQKENIIDESGMPKERFSAEFPKEGPSILRIQQVVRGDSAAYFCASSPGWAGELFFGEGSRLTVL.

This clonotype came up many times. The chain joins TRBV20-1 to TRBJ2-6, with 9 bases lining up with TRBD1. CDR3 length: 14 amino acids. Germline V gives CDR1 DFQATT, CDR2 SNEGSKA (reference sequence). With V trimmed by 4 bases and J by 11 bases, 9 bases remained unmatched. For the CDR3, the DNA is TGCAGTGCTACTGGTGTCTGGACAGGGGACGTCCTGACTTTC. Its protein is CSATGVWTGDVLTF.

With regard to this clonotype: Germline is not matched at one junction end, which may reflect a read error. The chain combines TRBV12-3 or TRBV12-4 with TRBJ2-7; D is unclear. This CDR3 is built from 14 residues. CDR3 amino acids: CASSLQESIHDQYF. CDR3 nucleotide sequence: TGTGCCAGCAGTTTGCAGGAGAGCATACACGATCAGTACTTC.

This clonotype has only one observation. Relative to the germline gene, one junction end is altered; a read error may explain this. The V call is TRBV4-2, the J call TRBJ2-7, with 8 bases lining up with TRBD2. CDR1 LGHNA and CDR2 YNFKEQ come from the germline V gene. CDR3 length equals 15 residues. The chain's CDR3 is CAISQDPAGDREQYF. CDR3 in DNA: TGTGCCATCAGCCAAGATCCAGCGGGAGATCGCGAGCAGTACTTC.

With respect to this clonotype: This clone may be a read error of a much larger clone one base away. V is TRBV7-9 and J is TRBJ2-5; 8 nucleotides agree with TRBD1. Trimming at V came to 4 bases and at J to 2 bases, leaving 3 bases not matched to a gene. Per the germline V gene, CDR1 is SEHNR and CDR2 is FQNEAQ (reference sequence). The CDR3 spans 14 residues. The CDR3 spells CASSWYRGQETQYF. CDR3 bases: TGTGCCAGCAGCTGGTACAGGGGGCAAGAGACCCAGTACTTC.

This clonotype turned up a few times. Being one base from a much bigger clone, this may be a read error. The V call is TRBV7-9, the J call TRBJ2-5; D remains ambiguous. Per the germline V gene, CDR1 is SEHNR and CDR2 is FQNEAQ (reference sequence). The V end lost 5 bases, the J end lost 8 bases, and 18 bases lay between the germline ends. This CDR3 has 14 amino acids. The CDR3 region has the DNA TGTGCCAGCAGCCGCAGTAATGGTATAGATACCCAGTACTTC. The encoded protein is CASSRSNGIDTQYF.

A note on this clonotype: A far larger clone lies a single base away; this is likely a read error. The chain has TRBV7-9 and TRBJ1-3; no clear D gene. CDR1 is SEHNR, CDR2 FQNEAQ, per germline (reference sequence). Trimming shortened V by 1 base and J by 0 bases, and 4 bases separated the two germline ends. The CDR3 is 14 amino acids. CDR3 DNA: TGTGCCAGCAGCTTAGGCAGCTCTGGAAACACCATATATTTT. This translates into CASSLGSSGNTIYF.

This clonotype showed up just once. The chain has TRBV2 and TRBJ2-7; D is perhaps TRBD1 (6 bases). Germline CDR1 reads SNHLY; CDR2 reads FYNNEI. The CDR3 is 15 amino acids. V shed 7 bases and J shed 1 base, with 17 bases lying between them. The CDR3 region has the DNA TGTGCCAGCAATGTGGGTAAAGGGGGATCCTACGAGCAGTACTTC. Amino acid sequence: CASNVGKGGSYEQYF.

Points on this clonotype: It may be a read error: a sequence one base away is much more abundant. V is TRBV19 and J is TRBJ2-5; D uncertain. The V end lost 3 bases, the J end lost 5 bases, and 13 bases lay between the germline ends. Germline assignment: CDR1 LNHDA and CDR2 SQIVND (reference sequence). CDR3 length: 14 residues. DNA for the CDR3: TGTGCCAGTAGTATGCGTGGGGTATCGGAGACCCAGTACTTC. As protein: CASSMRGVSETQYF.

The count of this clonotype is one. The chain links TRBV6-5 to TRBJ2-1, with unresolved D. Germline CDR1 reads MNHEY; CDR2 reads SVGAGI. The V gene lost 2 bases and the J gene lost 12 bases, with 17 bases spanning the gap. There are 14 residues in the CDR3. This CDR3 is CASSYGSTGVGQFF. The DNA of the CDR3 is TGTGCCAGCAGTTACGGGTCAACTGGGGTAGGGCAGTTCTTC.

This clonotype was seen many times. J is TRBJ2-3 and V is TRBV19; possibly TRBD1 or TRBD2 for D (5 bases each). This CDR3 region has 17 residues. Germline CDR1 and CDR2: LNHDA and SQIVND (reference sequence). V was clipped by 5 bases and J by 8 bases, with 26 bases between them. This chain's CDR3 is CASSSYSRDVRPVTQYF. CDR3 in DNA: TGTGCCAGTAGTTCGTACTCCCGGGACGTCAGACCAGTTACGCAGTATTTT.

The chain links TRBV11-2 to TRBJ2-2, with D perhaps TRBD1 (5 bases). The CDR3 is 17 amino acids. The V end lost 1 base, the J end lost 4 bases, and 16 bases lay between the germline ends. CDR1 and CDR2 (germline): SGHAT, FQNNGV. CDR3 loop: CASSLASVRALTGELFF. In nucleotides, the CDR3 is TGTGCCAGCAGCTTAGCGTCTGTCAGGGCCCTCACCGGGGAGCTGTTTTTT.

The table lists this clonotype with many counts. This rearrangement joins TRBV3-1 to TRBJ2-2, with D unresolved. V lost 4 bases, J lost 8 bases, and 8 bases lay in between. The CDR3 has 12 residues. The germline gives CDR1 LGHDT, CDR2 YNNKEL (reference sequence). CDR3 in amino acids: CASSPRSGELFF. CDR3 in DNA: TGTGCCAGCAGCCCACGGTCTGGGGAGCTGTTTTTT.

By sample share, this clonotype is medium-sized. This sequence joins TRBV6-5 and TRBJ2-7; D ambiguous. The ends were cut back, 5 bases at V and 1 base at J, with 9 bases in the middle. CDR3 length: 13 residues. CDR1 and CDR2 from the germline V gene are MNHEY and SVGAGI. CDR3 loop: CASSEPPSYEQYF. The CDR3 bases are TGTGCCAGCAGTGAACCCCCATCCTACGAGCAGTACTTC.

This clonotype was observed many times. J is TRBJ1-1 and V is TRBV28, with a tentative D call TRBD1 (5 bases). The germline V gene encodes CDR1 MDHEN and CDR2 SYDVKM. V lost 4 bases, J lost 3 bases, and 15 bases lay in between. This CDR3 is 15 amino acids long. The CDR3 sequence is CASSYGGAEDTEAFF. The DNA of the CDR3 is TGTGCCAGCAGTTATGGAGGGGCCGAGGACACTGAAGCTTTCTTT.

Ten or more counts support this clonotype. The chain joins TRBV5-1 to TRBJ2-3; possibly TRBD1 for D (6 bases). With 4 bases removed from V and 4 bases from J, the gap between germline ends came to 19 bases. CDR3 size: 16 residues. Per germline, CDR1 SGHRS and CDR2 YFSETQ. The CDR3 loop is CASSQDGRGLSDTQYF. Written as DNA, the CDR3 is TGCGCCAGCAGCCAGGACGGCAGGGGCCTCTCAGATACGCAGTATTTT.

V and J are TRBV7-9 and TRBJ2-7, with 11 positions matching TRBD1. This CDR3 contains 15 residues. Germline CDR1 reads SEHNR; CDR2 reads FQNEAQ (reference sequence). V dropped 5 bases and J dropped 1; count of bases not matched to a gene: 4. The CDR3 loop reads CASSGGQGGSYEQYF. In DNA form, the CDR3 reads TGTGCCAGCAGCGGGGGACAGGGGGGATCCTACGAGCAGTACTTC. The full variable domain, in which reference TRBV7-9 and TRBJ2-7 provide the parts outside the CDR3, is DTGVSQNPRHKITKRGQNVTFRCDPISEHNRLYWYRQTLGQGPEFLTYFQNEAQLEKSRLLSDRFSAERPKGSFSTLEIQRTEQGDSAMYLCASSGGQGGSYEQYFGPGTRLTVT.

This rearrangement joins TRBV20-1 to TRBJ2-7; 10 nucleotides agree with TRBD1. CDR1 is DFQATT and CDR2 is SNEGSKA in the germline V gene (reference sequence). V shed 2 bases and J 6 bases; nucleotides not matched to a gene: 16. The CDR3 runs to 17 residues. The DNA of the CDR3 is TGCAGTGCTAGACCGAAGAGATACTCCGGGACAGGGGTCGAGCAGTACTTC. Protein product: CSARPKRYSGTGVEQYF.

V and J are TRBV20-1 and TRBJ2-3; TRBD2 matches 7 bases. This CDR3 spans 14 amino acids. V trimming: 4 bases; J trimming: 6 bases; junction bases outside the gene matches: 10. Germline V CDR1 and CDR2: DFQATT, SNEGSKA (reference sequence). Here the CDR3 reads CSATGGLVLDTQYF. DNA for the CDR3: TGCAGTGCTACCGGTGGACTAGTCCTTGATACGCAGTATTTT.

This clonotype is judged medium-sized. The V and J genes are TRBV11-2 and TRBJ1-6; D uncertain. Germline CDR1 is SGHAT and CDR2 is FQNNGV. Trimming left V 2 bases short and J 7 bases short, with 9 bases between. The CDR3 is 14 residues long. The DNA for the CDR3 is TGTGCCAGCAGCTTAACGGGATCAAATTCACCCCTCCACTTT. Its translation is CASSLTGSNSPLHF.